This TCR beta chain was found in a study of identifying expanded T cells in peripheral blood. Assay: immunoSEQ multiplex PCR; the TCRdb copy retains only in-frame clones and omits some. The sample has under 100,000 clones, more than 75% seen once; the top ten hold 4% to 5.5%. The V end lost 3 bases, the J end lost 4 bases, and 16 bases lay between the germline ends. The CDR3 contains 15 residues. Per the germline V gene, CDR1 is SGHNT and CDR2 is YENEEA. Healthy donors had no documented immune events, such as infections, while sampled. The chain is built from TRBV11-3 and TRBJ2-7, with D possibly matching TRBD1 (6 bases). Sequenced: blood. The clonotype originates from a person aged 18 to 75 in good health. The CDR3 is CASSFTWDTQYEQYF. The CDR3 DNA reads as TGTGCCAGCAGCTTTACCTGGGACACCCAGTACGAGCAGTACTTC.